This TCR beta chain was observed in a study of blood T cell repertoires in COVID-19. Data came from immunoSEQ multiplex PCR; TCRdb stores just in-frame clones and leaves some out. Of some 100,000 clones detected, about 86% appear once; the ten largest clones hold approximately 2.6%. The CDR3 covers 14 residues. Germline lookup yields CDR1 ENHRY and CDR2 SYGVKD. The V end was cut by 6 bases, the J end by 3 bases, with 15 bases between. The chain has TRBV10-3 and TRBJ2-7, with a tentative D call TRBD1 (5 bases). Input material: PBMCs or T cells enriched from blood (not recorded which). The TCR was taken from a woman aged 45-59 years who had recovered from COVID-19. CDR3 DNA: TGTGCCATCAGACCTCAGGGCCTCGGCTACGAGCAGTACTTC. Protein: CAIRPQGLGYEQYF.